This T cell receptor beta chain was obtained from a study of OX40 agonist ivuxolimab in advanced cancers. The data were produced by immunoSEQ multiplex PCR, yet TCRdb's version contains in-frame clones alone and is incomplete. In the table there are 100,000 or so clones, roughly 90% of which are singletons. The germline V gene has CDR1 LNHDA and CDR2 SQIVND (reference sequence). The length of the CDR3 is 16 residues. V shed 0 bases and J shed 4 bases, with 13 bases lying between them. V and J are TRBV19 and TRBJ2-1, with D possibly matching TRBD2 (5 bases). The sample was CD4+ or CD8+ T cells sorted from blood, taken in a trial of the OX40 agonist ivuxolimab. This clonotype was sampled from an adult with an advanced solid tumor such as melanoma, head and neck, liver or kidney cancer. The CDR3 DNA sequence: TGTGCCAGTAGTATAGAGGTCCTAGCCCGGTACAATGAGCAGTTCTTC. Residues: CASSIEVLARYNEQFF.